This T cell receptor (beta chain) stems from a study of blood T cell repertoires in COVID-19. Background on the study: T cells, B-cell-depleted T cells, or PBMCs supplied cDNA or gDNA.

How the authors handled the data: Reference gene primer amplification in the assay estimated nucleated cell counts. Sequencing used immunoSEQ multiplex PCR; TCRdb keeps in-frame clones, though not all of them. D and trimming come from the DNA, and the V and J calls and clone size come from that table. The sample yields roughly 240,000 clones, over 75% seen once. Per the germline V gene, CDR1 is LGHDT and CDR2 is YNNKEL (reference sequence). With V trimmed by 1 base and J by 2 bases, 5 bases remained unmatched. CDR3 length equals 16 residues. Recruitment covered about two dozen US areas and drew participants whose ages spanned about 18 to 89 years.

This clonotype was obtained from a woman aged 45 to 65 with acute COVID-19. The sample was PBMCs or T cells enriched from blood (not recorded which). The genes are TRBV3-1 (or the pseudogene TRBV3-2) and TRBJ2-3; TRBD2 matches 8 bases. The CDR3 region is CASSQGLSGATDTQYF. The CDR3 nucleotides are TGTGCCAGCAGCCAAGGTCTTAGCGGGGCCACAGATACGCAGTATTTT.